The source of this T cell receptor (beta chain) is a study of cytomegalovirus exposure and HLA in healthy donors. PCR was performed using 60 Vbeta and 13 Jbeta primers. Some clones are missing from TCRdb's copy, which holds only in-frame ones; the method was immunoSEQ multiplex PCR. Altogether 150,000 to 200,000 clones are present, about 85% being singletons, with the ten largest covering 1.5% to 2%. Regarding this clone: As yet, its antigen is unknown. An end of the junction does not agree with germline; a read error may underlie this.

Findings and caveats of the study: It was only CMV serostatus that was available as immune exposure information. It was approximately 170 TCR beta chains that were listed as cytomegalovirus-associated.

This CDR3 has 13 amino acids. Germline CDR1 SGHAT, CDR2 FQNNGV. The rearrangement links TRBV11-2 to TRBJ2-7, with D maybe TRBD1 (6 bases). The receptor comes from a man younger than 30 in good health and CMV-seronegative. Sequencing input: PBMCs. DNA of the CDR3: TGTGCCGGCAGTTGGGCAGGGGCTAACGAGCAGTACTTC. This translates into CAGSWAGANEQYF.